The 2 T cell receptor beta chains given below trace back to one sample, sequenced in a study of cytomegalovirus exposure and HLA in healthy donors. Here immunoSEQ multiplex PCR was the method, and the copy in TCRdb shows in-frame clones only, minus some. The repertoire has 200,000 or so clones, roughly 80% of them found once; the top ten carry over 5.5%. Sequences were obtained from PBMCs. The receptors stem from a man between 18 and 29 years old in good health and CMV-seropositive.

The CDR3, as DNA: TGTGCCAGCAGCCCTGGGACAGGGGTCGACGAGCAGTACTTC. This gives the protein CASSPGTGVDEQYF. This sequence joins TRBV5-6 and TRBJ2-7; 10 nucleotides match TRBD1. The length of the CDR3 is 14 residues. Trimming removed 4 bases from V and 5 bases from J; junction bases left unmatched: 6. Per germline, CDR1 SGHDT and CDR2 YYEEEE.

This clone was seen repeatedly, ten times or more. The V call is TRBV5-4, the J call TRBJ2-1, with D unresolved. Trimming pared 4 bases from V and 6 bases from J, leaving 11 bases between. The CDR3 covers 13 residues. The germline gives CDR1 SGHNT, CDR2 YYREEE (reference sequence). The CDR3 sequence is CASSPPWANEQFF. DNA for the CDR3: TGTGCCAGCAGCCCCCCGTGGGCCAATGAGCAGTTCTTC.